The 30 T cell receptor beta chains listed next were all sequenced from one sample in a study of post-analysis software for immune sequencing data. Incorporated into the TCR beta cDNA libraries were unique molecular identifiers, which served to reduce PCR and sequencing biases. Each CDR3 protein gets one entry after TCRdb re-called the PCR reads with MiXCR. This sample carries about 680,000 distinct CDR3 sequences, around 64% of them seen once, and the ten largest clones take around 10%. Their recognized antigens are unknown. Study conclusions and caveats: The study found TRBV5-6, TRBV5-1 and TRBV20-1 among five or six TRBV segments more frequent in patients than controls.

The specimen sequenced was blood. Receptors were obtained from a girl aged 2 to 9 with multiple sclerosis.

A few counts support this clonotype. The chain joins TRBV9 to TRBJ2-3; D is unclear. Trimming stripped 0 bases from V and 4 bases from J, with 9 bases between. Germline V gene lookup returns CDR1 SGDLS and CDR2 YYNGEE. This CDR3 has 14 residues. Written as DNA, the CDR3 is TGTGCCAGCAGCGTAGGTGGTAAGGCAGATACGCAGTATTTT. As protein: CASSVGGKADTQYF.

CDR3 loop: CASSALAGAFTDTQYF. The DNA for the CDR3 is TGTGCCAGCAGCGCACTAGCGGGTGCCTTCACAGATACGCAGTATTTT. The gene calls are TRBV7-2 and TRBJ2-3, with TRBD2 matching 9 bases. Losses at the gene ends were 5 bases for V and 2 bases for J; bases not matched to a gene: 8. Germline V gene sequence: CDR1 SGHTA, CDR2 FQGNSA. The CDR3 length is 16 residues.

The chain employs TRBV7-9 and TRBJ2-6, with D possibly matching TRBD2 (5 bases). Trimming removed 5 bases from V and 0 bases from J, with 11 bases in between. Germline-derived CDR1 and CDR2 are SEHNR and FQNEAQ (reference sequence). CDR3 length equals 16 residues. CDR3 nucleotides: TGTGCCAGCAGCCCCCCTCGGGACTCTGGGGCCAACGTCCTGACTTTC. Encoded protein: CASSPPRDSGANVLTF.

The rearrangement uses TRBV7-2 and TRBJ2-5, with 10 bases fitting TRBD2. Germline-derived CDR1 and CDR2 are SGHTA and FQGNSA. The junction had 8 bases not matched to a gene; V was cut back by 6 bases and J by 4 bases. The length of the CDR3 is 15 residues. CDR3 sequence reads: CASRTGLAILETQYF. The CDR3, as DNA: TGTGCCAGCAGGACGGGACTAGCGATTTTAGAGACCCAGTACTTC. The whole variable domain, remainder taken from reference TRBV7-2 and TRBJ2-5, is GAGVSQSPSNKVTEKGKDVELRCDPISGHTALYWYRQSLGQGLEFLIYFQGNSAPDKSGLPSDRFSAERTGGSVSTLTIQRTQQEDSAVYLCASRTGLAILETQYFGPGTRLLVL.

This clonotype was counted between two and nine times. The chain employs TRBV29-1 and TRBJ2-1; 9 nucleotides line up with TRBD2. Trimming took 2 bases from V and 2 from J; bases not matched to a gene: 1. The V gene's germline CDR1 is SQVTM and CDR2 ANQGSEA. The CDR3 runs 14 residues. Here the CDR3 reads CSVERLAAYNEQFF. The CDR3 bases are TGCAGCGTTGAACGACTAGCGGCCTACAATGAGCAGTTCTTC.

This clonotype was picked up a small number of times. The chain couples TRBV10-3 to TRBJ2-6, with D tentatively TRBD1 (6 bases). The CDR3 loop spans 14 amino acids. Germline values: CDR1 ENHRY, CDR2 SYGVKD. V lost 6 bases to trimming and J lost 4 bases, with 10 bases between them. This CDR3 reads CAIRGARGANVLTF. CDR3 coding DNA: TGTGCCATCAGGGGGGCGCGCGGGGCCAACGTCCTGACTTTC.

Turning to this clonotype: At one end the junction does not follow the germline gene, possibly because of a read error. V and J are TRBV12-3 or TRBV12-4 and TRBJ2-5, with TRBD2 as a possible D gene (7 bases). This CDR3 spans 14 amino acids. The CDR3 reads CASSLIGGRETRYF. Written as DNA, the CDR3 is TGTGCCAGCAGTTTAATCGGGGGGCGAGAGACCCGGTACTTC.

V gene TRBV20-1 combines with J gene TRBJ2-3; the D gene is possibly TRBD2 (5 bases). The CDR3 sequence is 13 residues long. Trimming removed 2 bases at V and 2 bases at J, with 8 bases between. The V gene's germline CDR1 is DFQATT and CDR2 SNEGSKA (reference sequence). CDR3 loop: CSARWTSTDTQYF. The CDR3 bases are TGCAGTGCTAGATGGACTTCCACAGATACGCAGTATTTT.

CDR3 in DNA: TGTGCCAGCAGTGCGGACTTCCAAGAGACCCAGTACTTC. As protein: CASSADFQETQYF. The chain recombines TRBV6-1 with TRBJ2-5; a possible D gene is TRBD2 (5 bases). V was cut by 4 bases and J by 1 base, with 7 bases left in between. The CDR3 sequence is 13 residues long. Germline CDR1 MNHNS, CDR2 SASEGT.

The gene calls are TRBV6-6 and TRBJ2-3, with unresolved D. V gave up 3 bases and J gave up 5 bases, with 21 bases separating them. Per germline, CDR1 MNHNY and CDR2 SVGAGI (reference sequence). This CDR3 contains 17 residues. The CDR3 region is CASSYRTSFVIIDTQYF. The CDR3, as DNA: TGTGCCAGCAGTTATCGTACGAGTTTTGTCATTATAGATACGCAGTATTTT.

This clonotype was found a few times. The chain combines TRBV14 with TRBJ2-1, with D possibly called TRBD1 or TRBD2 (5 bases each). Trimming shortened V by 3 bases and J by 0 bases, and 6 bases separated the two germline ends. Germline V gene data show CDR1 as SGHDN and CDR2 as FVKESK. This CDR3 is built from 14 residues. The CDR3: CASSQRGSYNEQFF. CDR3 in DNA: TGTGCCAGCAGCCAGAGGGGCTCCTACAATGAGCAGTTCTTC. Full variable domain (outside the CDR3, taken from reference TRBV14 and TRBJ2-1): EAGVTQFPSHSVIEKGQTVTLRCDPISGHDNLYWYRRVMGKEIKFLLHFVKESKQDESGMPNNRFLAERTGGTYSTLKVQPAELEDSGVYFCASSQRGSYNEQFFGPGTRLTVL.

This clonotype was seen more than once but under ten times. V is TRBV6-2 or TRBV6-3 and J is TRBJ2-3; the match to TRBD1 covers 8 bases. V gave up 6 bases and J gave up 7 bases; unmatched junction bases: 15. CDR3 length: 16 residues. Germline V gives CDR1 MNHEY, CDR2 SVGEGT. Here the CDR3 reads CASSSPPGQEPYTQYF. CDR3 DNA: TGTGCCAGCAGCTCCCCGCCGGGACAGGAACCTTATACGCAGTATTTT.

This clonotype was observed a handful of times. In DNA, the CDR3 is TGTGCCAGCAGGGATTGGGCCAGCACAGATACGCAGTATTTT. It translates to CASRDWASTDTQYF. This sequence joins TRBV12-3 or TRBV12-4 and TRBJ2-3; D is ambiguous. Trimming removed 6 bases from V and 0 bases from J, with 10 bases in between. The CDR3 has 14 residues.

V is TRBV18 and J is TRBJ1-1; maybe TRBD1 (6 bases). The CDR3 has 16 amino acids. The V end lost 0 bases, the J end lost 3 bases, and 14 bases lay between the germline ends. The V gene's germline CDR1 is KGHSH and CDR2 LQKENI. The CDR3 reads CASSPPWGLDDTEAFF. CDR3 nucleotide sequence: TGTGCCAGCTCACCACCTTGGGGGCTTGATGACACTGAAGCTTTCTTT. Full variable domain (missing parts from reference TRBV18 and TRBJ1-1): NAGVMQNPRHLVRRRGQEARLRCSPMKGHSHVYWYRQLPEEGLKFMVYLQKENIIDESGMPKERFSAEFPKEGPSILRIQQVVRGDSAAYFCASSPPWGLDDTEAFFGQGTRLTVV.

In DNA form, the CDR3 reads TGCAGTGCTAGATCCGGGACAGGGGCTGAAGCTTTCTTT. It translates to CSARSGTGAEAFF. The rearrangement links TRBV20-1 to TRBJ1-1; 10 positions agree with TRBD1. The CDR3 sequence is 13 residues long. Germline loops: CDR1 DFQATT, CDR2 SNEGSKA (reference sequence). V was pared by 2 bases and J by 6 bases, with 3 bases of the junction left unmatched.

CDR3 protein: CASSQRPNNEQFF. Written as DNA, the CDR3 is TGTGCCAGCAGTCAACGACCCAACAATGAGCAGTTCTTC. This sequence joins TRBV27 and TRBJ2-1; the D is unclear. V gave up 5 bases and J gave up 5 bases, with 10 bases separating them. Per the germline V gene, CDR1 is MNHEY and CDR2 is SMNVEV (reference sequence). The CDR3 sequence is 13 residues long.

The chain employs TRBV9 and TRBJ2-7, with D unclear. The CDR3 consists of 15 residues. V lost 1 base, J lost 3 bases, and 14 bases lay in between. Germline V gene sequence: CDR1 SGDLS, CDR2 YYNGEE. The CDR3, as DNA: TGTGCCAGCAGCGTAAAGCCGCAAGATAGCTACGAGCAGTACTTC. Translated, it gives CASSVKPQDSYEQYF.

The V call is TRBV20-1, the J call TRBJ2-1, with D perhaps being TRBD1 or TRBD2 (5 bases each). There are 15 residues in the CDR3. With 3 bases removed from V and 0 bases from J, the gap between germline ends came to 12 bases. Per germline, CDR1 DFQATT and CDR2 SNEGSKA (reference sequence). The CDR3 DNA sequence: TGCAGTGCTAGTAGGGACCCGAACTCCTACAATGAGCAGTTCTTC. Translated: CSASRDPNSYNEQFF.

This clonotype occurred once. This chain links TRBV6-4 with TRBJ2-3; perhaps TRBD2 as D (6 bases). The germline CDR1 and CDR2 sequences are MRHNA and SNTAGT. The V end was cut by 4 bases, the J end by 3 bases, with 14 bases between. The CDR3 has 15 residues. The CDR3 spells CASSVGGEQTDTQYF. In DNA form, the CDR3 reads TGTGCCAGCAGTGTCGGGGGTGAGCAAACAGATACGCAGTATTTT.

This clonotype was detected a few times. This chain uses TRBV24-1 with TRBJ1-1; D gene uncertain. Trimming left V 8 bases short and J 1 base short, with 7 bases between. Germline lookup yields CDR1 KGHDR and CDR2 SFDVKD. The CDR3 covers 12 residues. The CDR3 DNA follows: TGTGCCACCATGGGGTGGAACACTGAAGCTTTCTTT. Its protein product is CATMGWNTEAFF.

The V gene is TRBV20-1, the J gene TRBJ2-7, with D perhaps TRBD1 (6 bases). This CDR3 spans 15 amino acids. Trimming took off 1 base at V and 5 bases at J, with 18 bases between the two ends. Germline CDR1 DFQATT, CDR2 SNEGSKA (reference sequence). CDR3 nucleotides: TGCAGTGCTAGAGCTCCGGGACAAGGGGGTGACGAGCAGTACTTC. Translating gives CSARAPGQGGDEQYF.

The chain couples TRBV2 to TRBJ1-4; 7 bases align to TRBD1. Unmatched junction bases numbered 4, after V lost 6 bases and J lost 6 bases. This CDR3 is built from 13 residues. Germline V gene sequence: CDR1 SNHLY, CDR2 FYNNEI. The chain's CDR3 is CASRVGQDEKLFF. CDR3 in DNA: TGTGCCAGCAGAGTCGGACAGGATGAAAAACTGTTTTTT.

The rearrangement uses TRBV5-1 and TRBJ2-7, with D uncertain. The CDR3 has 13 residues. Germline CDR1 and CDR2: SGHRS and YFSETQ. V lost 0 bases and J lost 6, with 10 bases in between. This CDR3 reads CASSLDAPCEQYF. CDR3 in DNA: TGCGCCAGCAGCTTGGACGCCCCCTGCGAGCAGTACTTC.

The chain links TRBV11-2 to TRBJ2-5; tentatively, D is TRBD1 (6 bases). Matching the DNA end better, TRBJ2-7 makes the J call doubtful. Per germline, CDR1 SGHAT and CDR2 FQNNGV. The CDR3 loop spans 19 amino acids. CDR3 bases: TGTGCCAGCAGCTTAGCACACAGGGACATCGGGACGACCCCCTACGAGCAGTACTTC. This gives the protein CASSLAHRDIGTTPYEQYF.

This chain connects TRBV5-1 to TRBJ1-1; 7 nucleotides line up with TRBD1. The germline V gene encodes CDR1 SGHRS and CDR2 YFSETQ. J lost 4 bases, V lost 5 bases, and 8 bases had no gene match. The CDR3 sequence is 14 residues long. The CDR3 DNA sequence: TGCGCCAGCAGTCAGGGGGTGCCTCGCACTGAAGCTTTCTTT. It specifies CASSQGVPRTEAFF.

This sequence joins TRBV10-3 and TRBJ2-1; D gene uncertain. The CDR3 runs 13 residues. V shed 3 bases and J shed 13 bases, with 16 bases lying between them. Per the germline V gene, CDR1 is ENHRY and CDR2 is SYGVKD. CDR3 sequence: CAISDLSAETQFF. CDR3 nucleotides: TGTGCCATCAGTGATCTTTCGGCGGAGACCCAGTTCTTC.

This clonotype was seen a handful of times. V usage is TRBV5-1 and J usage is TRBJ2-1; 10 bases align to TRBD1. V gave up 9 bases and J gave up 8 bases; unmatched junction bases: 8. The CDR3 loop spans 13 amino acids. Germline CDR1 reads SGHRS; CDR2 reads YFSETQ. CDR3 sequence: CATSDRGGDEQFF. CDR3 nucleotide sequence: TGCGCCACCTCGGACAGGGGGGGCGATGAGCAGTTCTTC.

The CDR3 protein is CASSYREDSYNEQFF. CDR3 bases: TGTGCCAGCAGTTACCGGGAAGATTCGTACAATGAGCAGTTCTTC. The chain links TRBV12-3 or TRBV12-4 to TRBJ2-1, with D perhaps matching TRBD2 (5 bases). This CDR3 comprises 15 residues. V gave up 4 bases and J gave up 4 bases, with 14 bases separating them.

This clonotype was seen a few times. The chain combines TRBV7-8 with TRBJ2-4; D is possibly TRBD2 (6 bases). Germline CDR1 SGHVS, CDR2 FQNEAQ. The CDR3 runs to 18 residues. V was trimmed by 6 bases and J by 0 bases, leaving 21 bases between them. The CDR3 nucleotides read TGTGCCAGCAGTTCTTCCGGGACCTTGGGACTAGCCAAAAACATTCAGTACTTC. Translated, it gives CASSSSGTLGLAKNIQYF.

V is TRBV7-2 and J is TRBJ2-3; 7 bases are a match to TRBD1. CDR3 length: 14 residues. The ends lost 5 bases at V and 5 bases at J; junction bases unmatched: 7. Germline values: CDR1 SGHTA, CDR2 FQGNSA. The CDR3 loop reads CASSNTGVRDTQYF. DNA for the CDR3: TGTGCCAGCAGCAACACAGGGGTTAGAGATACGCAGTATTTT.